This TCR beta chain was obtained from a study of cytomegalovirus exposure and HLA in healthy donors. Study-level information: Earlier, approximately 110 million unique TCR beta sequences were recovered from 200 million or so T cells by an analysis.

The trim removed 4 bases at V and 3 bases at J, leaving 13 bases unmatched. This CDR3 is built from 16 residues. In germline, CDR1 is SGHNT, CDR2 YYREEE (reference sequence). Primers for the PCR totalled 60 Vbeta and 13 Jbeta. The table came from immunoSEQ multiplex PCR; TCRdb's copy has only in-frame clones and leaves some out. The sample lists under 200,000 clones; about 85% were seen once. This clonotype was obtained from a boy between 2 and 15 years old in good health and CMV-seronegative. Sequenced: PBMCs. The chain recombines TRBV5-4 with TRBJ2-7; 7 nucleotides agree with TRBD2. The CDR3: CASSPWGGGLDYEQYF. The DNA for the CDR3 is TGTGCCAGCAGCCCGTGGGGGGGAGGTCTTGACTACGAGCAGTACTTC.